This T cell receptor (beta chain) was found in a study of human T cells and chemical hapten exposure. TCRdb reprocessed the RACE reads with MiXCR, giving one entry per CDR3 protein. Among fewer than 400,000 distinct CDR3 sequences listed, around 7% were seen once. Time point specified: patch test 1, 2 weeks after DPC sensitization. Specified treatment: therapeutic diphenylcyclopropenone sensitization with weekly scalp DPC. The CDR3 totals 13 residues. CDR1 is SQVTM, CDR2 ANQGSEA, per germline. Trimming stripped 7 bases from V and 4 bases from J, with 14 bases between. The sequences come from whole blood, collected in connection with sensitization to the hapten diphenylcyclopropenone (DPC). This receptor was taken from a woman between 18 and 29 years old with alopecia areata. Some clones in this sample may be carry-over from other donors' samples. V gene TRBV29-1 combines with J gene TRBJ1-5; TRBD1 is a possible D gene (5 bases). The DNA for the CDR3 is TGCAGCGCCATGACAGAAGGAAATCAGCCCCAGCATTTT. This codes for CSAMTEGNQPQHF.